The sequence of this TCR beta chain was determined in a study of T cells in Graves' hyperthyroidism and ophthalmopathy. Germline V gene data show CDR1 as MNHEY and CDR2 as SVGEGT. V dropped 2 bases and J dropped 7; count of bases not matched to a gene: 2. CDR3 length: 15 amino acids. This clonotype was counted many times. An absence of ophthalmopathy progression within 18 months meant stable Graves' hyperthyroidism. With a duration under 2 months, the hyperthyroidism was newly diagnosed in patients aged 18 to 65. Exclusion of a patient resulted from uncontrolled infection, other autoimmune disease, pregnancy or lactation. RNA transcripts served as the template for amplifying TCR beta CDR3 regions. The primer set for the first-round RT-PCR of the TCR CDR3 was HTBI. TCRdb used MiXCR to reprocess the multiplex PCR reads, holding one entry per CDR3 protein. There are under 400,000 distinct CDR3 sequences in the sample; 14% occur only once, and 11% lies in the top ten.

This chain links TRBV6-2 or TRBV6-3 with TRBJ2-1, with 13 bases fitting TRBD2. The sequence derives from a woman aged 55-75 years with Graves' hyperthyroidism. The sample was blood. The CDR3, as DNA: TGTGCCAGCAGTTACCGGACTAGCGGGGGTAATGAGCAGTTCTTC. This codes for CASSYRTSGGNEQFF.